This T cell receptor beta chain appears in the sequencing data of a study of control samples from healthy donors and cancer patients. The CDR3 contains 20 residues. TCRdb's copy holds only in-frame clones and misses some; the assay was immunoSEQ multiplex PCR. This table has approximately 130,000 clones, about 83% appearing once. This TCR came from a man younger than 40 in good health. The sequencing sample was made of blood. The J gene is TRBJ1-4, the V gene TRBV21-1. TRBV21-1 is classified as a pseudogene. Here the CDR3 DNA reads TGTGCCAGCAGCAAGATGGGGGTAATGGTCCGGGGTTCTTCTCAAGAAAAACTGTTTTTT. This sequence encodes CASSKMGVMVRGSSQEKLFF.